This passage covers 27 T cell receptor beta chains from one sample sequenced in a study of blood T cell repertoires in COVID-19. Profiled with immunoSEQ multiplex PCR; TCRdb holds only in-frame clones, not every one. The sample contains about 200,000 clones, approximately 81% of which appear only once. Specimen: PBMCs or T cells enriched from blood (not recorded which). The source is a man between 40 and 49 years old who had recovered from COVID-19.

V usage is TRBV5-4 and J usage is TRBJ2-3; D is unresolved. Germline V gene data show CDR1 as SGHNT and CDR2 as YYREEE (reference sequence). The CDR3 consists of 13 residues. Deletions cut 4 bases from V and 5 bases from J, with 11 bases between. For the CDR3, the DNA is TGTGCCAGCAGCCCCGGGTTGGGAGATACGCAGTATTTT. It codes for CASSPGLGDTQYF.

The chain links TRBV6-5 to TRBJ2-7, with D possibly being TRBD2 (6 bases). The germline V gene encodes CDR1 MNHEY and CDR2 SVGAGI. This CDR3 region has 15 residues. Trimming removed 6 bases at V and 2 bases at J, with 17 bases between. The CDR3 protein is CASSADAGNTYEQYF. The DNA for the CDR3 is TGTGCCAGCAGCGCCGACGCGGGGAACACCTACGAGCAGTACTTC.

The V gene is TRBV3-1 (or the pseudogene TRBV3-2), the J gene TRBJ2-7; D not resolved. This CDR3 has 12 amino acids. Germline CDR1 LGHDT, CDR2 YNNKEL (reference sequence). V lost 5 bases, J lost 2 bases, and 7 bases lay in between. CDR3 coding DNA: TGTGCCAGCAGCAAAGGTACCTACGAGCAGTACTTC. It yields the protein CASSKGTYEQYF.

The chain joins TRBV10-3 to TRBJ2-7; 9 positions match TRBD1. The V gene's germline CDR1 is ENHRY and CDR2 SYGVKD. This CDR3 is 14 amino acids long. Unmatched junction bases numbered 8, after V lost 7 bases and J lost 4 bases. The CDR3 sequence is CAITLDRGGYEQYF. CDR3 DNA: TGTGCCATCACTCTCGACAGGGGGGGATACGAGCAGTACTTC.

The V gene is TRBV4-2, the J gene TRBJ1-5; D perhaps matches TRBD1 (6 bases). The CDR3 runs 13 residues. V dropped 3 bases and J dropped 5 bases, with 8 bases sitting between them. The germline V gene encodes CDR1 LGHNA and CDR2 YNFKEQ. CDR3 region: CASSQWTDQPQHF. In nucleotides, the CDR3 is TGTGCCAGCAGCCAGTGGACAGATCAGCCCCAGCATTTT.

The rearrangement joins TRBV9 to TRBJ2-7; maybe TRBD2 (6 bases). Between the trimmed V and J ends, which lost 4 bases and 2 bases, there was a span of 10 bases. Looked up from germline, CDR1 is SGDLS and CDR2 is YYNGEE. CDR3 length: 13 residues. The CDR3 nucleotides are TGTGCCAGCAGCCCCAGGACTACCTACGAGCAGTACTTC. This translates into CASSPRTTYEQYF.

V gene TRBV3-1 (or the pseudogene TRBV3-2) combines with J gene TRBJ2-3, with 7 bases lining up with TRBD1. Germline values: CDR1 LGHDT, CDR2 YNNKEL (reference sequence). The length of the CDR3 is 19 residues. V trimming: 2 bases; J trimming: 3 bases; junction bases outside the gene matches: 17. CDR3 DNA sequence: TGTGCCAGCAGCCAAAGGGGGCCCGCGACAGGGAGCAATACAGATACGCAGTATTTT. As protein: CASSQRGPATGSNTDTQYF.

The J gene is TRBJ1-5, the V gene TRBV10-3, with a possible D match to TRBD1 (6 bases). V was trimmed by 6 bases and J by 4 bases, leaving 13 bases between them. CDR1 is ENHRY, CDR2 SYGVKD, per germline. This CDR3 is built from 14 residues. This CDR3 is CAISINRDNQPQHF. The CDR3 nucleotides are TGTGCCATCAGCATAAACAGGGATAATCAGCCCCAGCATTTT.

The V call is TRBV18, the J call TRBJ1-5; perhaps TRBD1 as D (6 bases). There are 14 residues in the CDR3. The ends were cut back, 4 bases at V and 4 bases at J, with 11 bases in the middle. Germline assignment: CDR1 KGHSH and CDR2 LQKENI. The CDR3 DNA sequence: TGTGCCAGCTCACGCCGGGACACTAATCAGCCCCAGCATTTT. Protein product: CASSRRDTNQPQHF.

The rearrangement uses TRBV1 and TRBJ2-7; the table's D gene call, TRBD2, was not cross checked with the DNA. TRBV1 is reported as a pseudogene. CDR3 size: 18 residues. Here the CDR3 reads CTSSQEGGPGRRTHEQYF. The CDR3 coding sequence is TGCACCAGCAGCCAAGAGGGGGGTCCCGGGAGAAGGACCCACGAGCAGTACTTC.

The J gene is TRBJ1-1, the V gene TRBV5-4, with no clear D. V lost 0 bases, J lost 0 bases, and 9 bases lay in between. CDR3 length: 15 amino acids. Germline-derived CDR1 and CDR2 are SGHNT and YYREEE (reference sequence). The CDR3 loop reads CASSLEATMNTEAFF. The CDR3 bases are TGTGCCAGCAGCTTGGAAGCCACCATGAACACTGAAGCTTTCTTT.

The chain joins TRBV13 to TRBJ2-1; 8 bases agree with TRBD1. CDR1 is PRHDT and CDR2 is FYEKMQ in the germline V gene (reference sequence). After removal of 5 bases from V and 0 bases from J, the junction contained 9 bases not matched to a gene. The CDR3 spans 17 residues. The chain's CDR3 is CASSLSLGTGSYNEQFF. In nucleotides, the CDR3 is TGTGCCAGCAGCCTTAGCCTCGGGACAGGCTCCTACAATGAGCAGTTCTTC.

The chain is built from TRBV7-8 and TRBJ1-2; D is unclear. There are 15 residues in the CDR3. Deletions cut 5 bases from V and 0 bases from J, with 13 bases between. Germline V gene data show CDR1 as SGHVS and CDR2 as FQNEAQ. The CDR3 bases are TGTGCCAGCAGCCCAGCCCGGTTAGCTAACTATGGCTACACCTTC. Amino acids: CASSPARLANYGYTF.

This clone has just one count. The chain employs TRBV6-5 and TRBJ2-1; 7 bases map to TRBD2. Germline V gene lookup returns CDR1 MNHEY and CDR2 SVGAGI. The CDR3 is made up of 13 amino acids. The V and J ends lost 6 bases and 9 bases, in that order; junction bases with no gene match: 8. For the CDR3, the DNA is TGTGCCAGCAGGGCCGGGACTACGTTTGAGCAGTTCTTC. Its protein product is CASRAGTTFEQFF.

The chain carries TRBV10-3 and TRBJ2-1, with D possibly TRBD1 on 5 matching bases. This CDR3 spans 14 amino acids. The germline V gene encodes CDR1 ENHRY and CDR2 SYGVKD. V lost 3 bases and J 7 bases, leaving 13 bases between the germline ends. CDR3 in DNA: TGTGCCATCAGTGACCCAGCAGGGCGGAATGAGCAGTTCTTC. Translated: CAISDPAGRNEQFF.

This sequence joins TRBV10-1 and TRBJ2-3; 9 bases align to TRBD2. Germline V lookup: CDR1 WNHNN, CDR2 SYGVQD (reference sequence). The CDR3 loop spans 17 amino acids. The V and J ends lost 0 bases and 5 bases, in that order; junction bases with no gene match: 9. CDR3 protein: CASSESVVAGAGDTQYF. DNA for the CDR3: TGCGCCAGCAGTGAGTCAGTGGTAGCGGGAGCGGGAGATACGCAGTATTTT.

The count of this clone is one. The chain joins TRBV7-2 to TRBJ2-7; the D gene is possibly TRBD1 (5 bases). CDR1 is SGHTA and CDR2 is FQGNSA in the germline V gene. Trimming left V 4 bases short and J 3 bases short, with 13 bases between. The CDR3 sequence is 14 residues long. The CDR3 is CASSSDIGNYEQYF. CDR3 bases: TGTGCCAGCAGCTCGGACATTGGTAACTACGAGCAGTACTTC.

This clone was seen just once. The chain is built from TRBV4-1 and TRBJ2-5, with TRBD2 matching over 8 bases. The CDR3 covers 16 residues. Germline trimming cut 2 bases from V and 1 base from J; bases unmatched to any gene: 6. Germline V lookup: CDR1 MGHRA, CDR2 YSYEKL. The CDR3 DNA follows: TGCGCCAGCAGCCAAAATCGCGGGGGGACCCAAGAGACCCAGTACTTC. Protein product: CASSQNRGGTQETQYF.

The V call is TRBV7-2, the J call TRBJ1-3, with a possible D match to TRBD1 (5 bases). This CDR3 is built from 15 residues. The germline V gene has CDR1 SGHTA and CDR2 FQGNSA. Trimming removed 4 bases at V and 0 bases at J, with 10 bases between. Here the CDR3 DNA reads TGTGCCAGCAGCTCGGACACCCGCTCTGGAAACACCATATATTTT. Translated, it gives CASSSDTRSGNTIYF. Filled out from reference TRBV7-2 and TRBJ1-3, the complete variable domain reads GAGVSQSPSNKVTEKGKDVELRCDPISGHTALYWYRQSLGQGLEFLIYFQGNSAPDKSGLPSDRFSAERTGGSVSTLTIQRTQQEDSAVYLCASSSDTRSGNTIYFGEGSWLTVV.

The rearrangement links TRBV3-1 (or the pseudogene TRBV3-2) to TRBJ1-4; 8 positions agree with TRBD1. Losses at the gene ends were 4 bases for V and 7 bases for J; bases not matched to a gene: 2. The CDR3 has 13 residues. The germline gives CDR1 LGHDT, CDR2 YNNKEL (reference sequence). For the CDR3, the DNA is TGTGCCAGCAGCCTAACAGGGGGTGAAAAACTGTTTTTT. Translating it yields CASSLTGGEKLFF.

CDR3 sequence (DNA): TGCGCCAGCAGCTTAGATAAAGCTTCCTCCTACAATGAGCAGTTCTTC. Protein product: CASSLDKASSYNEQFF. The chain carries TRBV5-1 and TRBJ2-1; the D is unclear. Germline CDR1 reads SGHRS; CDR2 reads YFSETQ. This CDR3 region has 16 residues. Trimming cost V 2 bases and J 0 bases, with 12 bases left between them.

The chain links TRBV15 to TRBJ2-7, with D tentatively TRBD1 (6 bases). The CDR3 has 16 residues. Germline V gives CDR1 LNHNV, CDR2 YYDKDF (reference sequence). Deletions cut 4 bases from V and 2 bases from J, with 18 bases between. The CDR3 DNA is TGTGCCACCAGCAAAGTGCCCGGACAGCCCGCCTACGAGCAGTACTTC. Residues: CATSKVPGQPAYEQYF. The variable domain in full, with the rest retrieved from reference TRBV15 and TRBJ2-7, is DAMVIQNPRYQVTQFGKPVTLSCSQTLNHNVMYWYQQKSSQAPKLLFHYYDKDFNNEADTPDNFQSRRPNTSFCFLDIRSPGLGDTAMYLCATSKVPGQPAYEQYFGPGTRLTVT.

This clone showed up just once. This sequence joins TRBV6-2 or TRBV6-3 and TRBJ2-1, with 7 positions matching TRBD1. In germline, CDR1 is MNHEY, CDR2 SVGEGT. V trimming: 6 bases; J trimming: 2 bases; junction bases outside the gene matches: 10. The CDR3 totals 16 residues. CDR3 nucleotides: TGTGCCAGCAGCACCGAGGAGACAGGGCCCTACAATGAGCAGTTCTTC. Translating it yields CASSTEETGPYNEQFF.

This chain connects TRBV5-5 to TRBJ2-1; 14 bases line up with TRBD2. Germline V gene data show CDR1 as SGHKS and CDR2 as YYEKEE (reference sequence). V trimming: 4 bases; J trimming: 9 bases; junction bases outside the gene matches: 12. The CDR3 loop spans 17 amino acids. CDR3 in DNA: TGTGCCAGCAGCGCCCAGGGACTAGCGGGAGTCGGGTCTGAGCAGTTCTTC. This translates into CASSAQGLAGVGSEQFF.

Here the CDR3 reads CASSPDSDEQFF. The CDR3 coding sequence is TGCGCCAGCAGCCCGGACAGCGATGAGCAGTTCTTC. The J gene is TRBJ2-1, the V gene TRBV4-1, with D possibly matching TRBD1 (6 bases). Trimming cost V 4 bases and J 8 bases, with 9 bases left between them. From germline, CDR1 is MGHRA and CDR2 YSYEKL. The length of the CDR3 is 12 residues.

The chain recombines TRBV24-1 with TRBJ2-5; TRBD1 matches 9 bases. V lost 9 bases and J lost 1; bases outside the gene matches: 14. CDR3 length: 17 amino acids. Germline CDR1 is KGHDR and CDR2 is SFDVKD. The DNA of the CDR3 is TGTGCCACCGATTGCTTCCGGACAGGGGCCTTCCAAGAGACCCAGTACTTC. It specifies CATDCFRTGAFQETQYF.

This chain uses TRBV19 with TRBJ2-7; the D gene is possibly TRBD2 (5 bases). This CDR3 spans 13 amino acids. Per the germline V gene, CDR1 is LNHDA and CDR2 is SQIVND (reference sequence). V was shortened by 5 bases and J by 1 base, with 9 bases between the two germline ends. CDR3 nucleotides: TGTGCCAGTAGTGAAGGACTGTCCTACGAGCAGTACTTC. Protein sequence: CASSEGLSYEQYF.